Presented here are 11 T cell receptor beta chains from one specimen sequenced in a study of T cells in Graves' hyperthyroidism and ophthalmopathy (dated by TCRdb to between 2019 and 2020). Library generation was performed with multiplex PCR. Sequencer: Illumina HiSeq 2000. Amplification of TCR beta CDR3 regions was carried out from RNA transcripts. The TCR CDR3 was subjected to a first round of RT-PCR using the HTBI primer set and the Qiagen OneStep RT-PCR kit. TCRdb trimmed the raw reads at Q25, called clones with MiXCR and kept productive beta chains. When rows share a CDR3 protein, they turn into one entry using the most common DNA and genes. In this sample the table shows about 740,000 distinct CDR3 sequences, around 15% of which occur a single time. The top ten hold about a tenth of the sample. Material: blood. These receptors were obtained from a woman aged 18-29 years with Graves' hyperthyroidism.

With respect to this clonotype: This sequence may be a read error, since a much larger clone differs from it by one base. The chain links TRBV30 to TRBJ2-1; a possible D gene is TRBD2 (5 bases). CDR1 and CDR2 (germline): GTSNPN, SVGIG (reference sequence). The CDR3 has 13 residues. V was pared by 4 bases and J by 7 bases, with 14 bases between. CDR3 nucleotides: TGTGCCTGGAACTCTATTCGGGGAAATGAGCAGTTCTTC. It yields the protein CAWNSIRGNEQFF.

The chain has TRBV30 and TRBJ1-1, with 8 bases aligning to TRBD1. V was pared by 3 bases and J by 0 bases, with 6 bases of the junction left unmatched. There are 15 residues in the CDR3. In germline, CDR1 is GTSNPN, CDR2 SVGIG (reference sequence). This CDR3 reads CAWRETGGMNTEAFF. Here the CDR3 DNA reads TGTGCCTGGAGAGAAACAGGGGGTATGAACACTGAAGCTTTCTTT.

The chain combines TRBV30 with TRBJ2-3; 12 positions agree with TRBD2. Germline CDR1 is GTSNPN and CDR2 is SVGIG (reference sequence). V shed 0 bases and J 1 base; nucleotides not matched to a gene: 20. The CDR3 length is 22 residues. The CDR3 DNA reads TGTGCCTGGAGTGTACGGGGCAAACTAGCGGGAGGTCCCTCCTTGCGCACAGATACGCAGTATTTT. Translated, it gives CAWSVRGKLAGGPSLRTDTQYF.

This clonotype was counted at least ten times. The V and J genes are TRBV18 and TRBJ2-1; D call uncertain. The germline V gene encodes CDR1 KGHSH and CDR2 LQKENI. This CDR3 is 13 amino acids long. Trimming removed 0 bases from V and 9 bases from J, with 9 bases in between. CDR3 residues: CASSPPVVVEQFF. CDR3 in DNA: TGTGCCAGCTCACCACCGGTCGTGGTTGAGCAGTTCTTC.

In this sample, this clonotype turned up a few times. CDR3: CASSVVAGVGNEQFF. CDR3 sequence (DNA): TGTGCCAGCAGCGTAGTTGCGGGAGTAGGGAATGAGCAGTTCTTC. J is TRBJ2-1 and V is TRBV9, with 7 bases matching TRBD2. Trimming removed 0 bases from V and 7 bases from J; junction bases left unmatched: 7. The CDR3 length is 15 residues. CDR1 is SGDLS, CDR2 YYNGEE, per germline. The entire variable domain, with the rest obtained from reference TRBV9 and TRBJ2-1, is as follows: DSGVTQTPKHLITATGQRVTLRCSPRSGDLSVYWYQQSLDQGLQFLIQYYNGEERAKGNILERFSAQQFPDLHSELNLSSLELGDSALYFCASSVVAGVGNEQFFGPGTRLTVL.

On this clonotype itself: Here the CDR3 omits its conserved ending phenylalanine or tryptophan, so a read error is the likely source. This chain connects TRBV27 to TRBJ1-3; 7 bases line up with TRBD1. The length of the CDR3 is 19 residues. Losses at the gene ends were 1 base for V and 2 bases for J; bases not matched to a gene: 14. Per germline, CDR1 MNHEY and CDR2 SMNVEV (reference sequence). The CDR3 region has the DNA TGTGCCAGCAGTTTATACCCCCCCGACAGGGTATTCGCTGGAAACACCATATATTTA. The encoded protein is CASSLYPPDRVFAGNTIYL.

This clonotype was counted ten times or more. CDR3 region: CASSSGLVSRDYGYTF. For the CDR3, the DNA is TGTGCCAGCAGCTCCGGGCTAGTGAGTCGGGACTATGGCTACACCTTC. The chain combines TRBV11-2 with TRBJ1-2; D is unclear. CDR1 is SGHAT and CDR2 is FQNNGV in the germline V gene. V was shortened by 4 bases and J by 3 bases, with 18 bases between the two germline ends. The CDR3 spans 16 residues.

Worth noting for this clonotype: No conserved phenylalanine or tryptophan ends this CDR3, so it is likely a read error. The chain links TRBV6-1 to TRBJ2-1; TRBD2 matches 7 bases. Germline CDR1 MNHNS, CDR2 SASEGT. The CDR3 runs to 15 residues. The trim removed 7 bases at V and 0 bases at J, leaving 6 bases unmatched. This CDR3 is CASTLSGLSYNEQFL. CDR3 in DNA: TGTGCCAGCACCCTTAGCGGGCTCTCCTACAATGAGCAGTTCCTC.

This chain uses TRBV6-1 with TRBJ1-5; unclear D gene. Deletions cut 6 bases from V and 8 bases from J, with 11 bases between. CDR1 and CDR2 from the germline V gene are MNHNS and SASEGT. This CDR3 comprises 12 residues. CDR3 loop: CASSAWTEPQHF. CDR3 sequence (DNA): TGTGCCAGCAGCGCCTGGACTGAGCCCCAGCATTTT.

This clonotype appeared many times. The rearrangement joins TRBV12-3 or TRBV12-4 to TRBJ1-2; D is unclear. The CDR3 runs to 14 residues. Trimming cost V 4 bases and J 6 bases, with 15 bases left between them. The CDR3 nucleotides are TGTGCCAGCAGTTCCCACCCCACGGGAAATGGCTACACCTTC. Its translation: CASSSHPTGNGYTF.

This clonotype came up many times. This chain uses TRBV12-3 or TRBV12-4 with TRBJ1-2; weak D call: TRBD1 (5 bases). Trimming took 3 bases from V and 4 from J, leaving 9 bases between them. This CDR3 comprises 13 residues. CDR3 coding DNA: TGTGCCAGCAGTTTTGGGGGGTTCTATGGCTACACCTTC. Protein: CASSFGGFYGYTF.